Listed here are 30 T cell receptor beta chains from one sample, sequenced in a study of chemoradiotherapy in HPV16-positive cancers. Sequencing was performed with immunoSEQ multiplex PCR; in TCRdb, only in-frame clones are kept and a portion is missing. The sample has tens of thousands of clones, around 89% seen once. The sample in question was blood, obtained from a patient who underwent chemoradiotherapy. These receptors originate from a human donor with HPV-associated anogenital cancer.

This clone was counted a single time. This sequence joins TRBV7-9 and TRBJ2-1; D not certain. The CDR3 consists of 14 residues. From germline, CDR1 is SEHNR and CDR2 FQNEAQ (reference sequence). V was cut by 1 base and J by 2 bases, with 6 bases left in between. The CDR3, as DNA: TGTGCCAGCAGCTTAGGGCTAGCCTACAATGAGCAGTTCTTC. Translated, it gives CASSLGLAYNEQFF.

The CDR3 region is CASRGQGAAKNIQYF. The CDR3 region has the DNA TGTGCCAGCAGAGGACAGGGGGCGGCCAAAAACATTCAGTACTTC. The chain employs TRBV2 and TRBJ2-4; 11 bases agree with TRBD1. V trimming: 6 bases; J trimming: 1 base; junction bases outside the gene matches: 2. Looked up from germline, CDR1 is SNHLY and CDR2 is FYNNEI. This CDR3 comprises 15 residues.

V is TRBV10-1 and J is TRBJ1-1; 7 nucleotides agree with TRBD1. This CDR3 comprises 14 residues. Germline lookup yields CDR1 WNHNN and CDR2 SYGVQD (reference sequence). Germline trimming cut 6 bases from V and 6 bases from J; bases unmatched to any gene: 10. In DNA, the CDR3 is TGCGCCAGCAGGCCTGACAGGGACCTTTCTGAAGCTTTCTTT. This codes for CASRPDRDLSEAFF.

This rearrangement joins TRBV4-2 to TRBJ2-2, with a weak D call TRBD2 (6 bases). The V and J ends lost 4 bases and 2 bases respectively, with 11 bases between them. Germline CDR1 and CDR2: LGHNA and YNFKEQ. The CDR3 sequence is 15 residues long. Here the CDR3 DNA reads TGTGCCAGCAGCCTGAGCGGGCAAAACACCGGGGAGCTGTTTTTT. Its translation is CASSLSGQNTGELFF.

This chain uses TRBV19 with TRBJ2-7; D remains ambiguous. Germline values: CDR1 LNHDA, CDR2 SQIVND (reference sequence). The CDR3 totals 13 residues. The V end lost 9 bases, the J end lost 2 bases, and 14 bases lay between the germline ends. The CDR3 bases are TGTGCCAGCACAGCCTCGGGTCCCTACGAGCAGTACTTC. Translation gives CASTASGPYEQYF.

This sequence joins TRBV10-1 and TRBJ1-5; D is unresolved. The germline CDR1 and CDR2 sequences are WNHNN and SYGVQD (reference sequence). The ends were cut back, 3 bases at V and 11 bases at J, with 17 bases in the middle. This CDR3 is 14 amino acids long. DNA for the CDR3: TGCGCCAGCAGTGAAAAGGGAGTCAAGTCGGCCCAGCATTTT. Translated, it gives CASSEKGVKSAQHF.

CDR3: CASSFGTSGYEQYF. In DNA form, the CDR3 reads TGTGCCAGCAGCTTCGGGACTAGCGGCTACGAGCAGTACTTC. The V call is TRBV5-6, the J call TRBJ2-7, with 11 nucleotides matching TRBD2. The CDR3 runs to 14 residues. J was trimmed by 3 bases and V by 2 bases; bases with no gene match: 1. Germline V gives CDR1 SGHDT, CDR2 YYEEEE. Full variable domain (remainder filled in from reference TRBV5-6 and TRBJ2-7): DAGVTQSPTHLIKTRGQQVTLRCSPKSGHDTVSWYQQALGQGPQFIFQYYEEEERQRGNFPDRFSGHQFPNYSSELNVNALLLGDSALYLCASSFGTSGYEQYFGPGTRLTVT.

This clone is a singleton in its sample. The J gene is TRBJ2-3, the V gene TRBV7-6; TRBD2 agrees at 8 bases. Unmatched junction bases numbered 3, after V lost 2 bases and J lost 5 bases. This CDR3 comprises 14 residues. CDR1 is SGHVS and CDR2 is FNYEAQ in the germline V gene. CDR3 region: CASSLSGGGDTQYF. The CDR3 coding sequence is TGTGCCAGCAGCTTATCGGGGGGGGGAGATACGCAGTATTTT.

V is TRBV5-1 and J is TRBJ2-1; D is unclear. The V end was cut by 3 bases, the J end by 0 bases, with 10 bases between. Germline CDR1 and CDR2: SGHRS and YFSETQ. The CDR3 covers 15 residues. The DNA of the CDR3 is TGCGCCAGCAGCTCGACATTTAGCTCCTACAATGAGCAGTTCTTC. Amino acids: CASSSTFSSYNEQFF. Variable domain in full (rest from reference TRBV5-1 and TRBJ2-1): KAGVTQTPRYLIKTRGQQVTLSCSPISGHRSVSWYQQTPGQGLQFLFEYFSETQRNKGNFPGRFSGRQFSNSRSEMNVSTLELGDSALYLCASSSTFSSYNEQFFGPGTRLTVL.

CDR3 DNA sequence: TGTGCCAGCATCTTGGACGGGAACACCGGGGAGCTGTTTTTT. It codes for CASILDGNTGELFF. This sequence joins TRBV2 and TRBJ2-2, with D unclear. The CDR3 runs to 14 residues. V was clipped by 7 bases and J by 1 base, with 10 bases between them. Germline V gene lookup returns CDR1 SNHLY and CDR2 FYNNEI.

This chain joins TRBV5-1 and TRBJ2-7; D perhaps matches TRBD2 (6 bases). From germline, CDR1 is SGHRS and CDR2 YFSETQ. V lost 3 bases and J lost 7, with 14 bases in between. CDR3 size: 13 residues. The CDR3 region is CASSSRSAGEQYF. The DNA of the CDR3 is TGCGCCAGCAGCTCCCGATCCGCGGGGGAGCAGTACTTC.

The CDR3 DNA reads TGTGCCAGCAGTTACTCGGGTAACTCGAATCAGCCCCAGCATTTT. Its protein is CASSYSGNSNQPQHF. V is TRBV6-5 and J is TRBJ1-5; D unresolved. V shed 0 bases and J shed 4 bases, with 10 bases lying between them. CDR3 length: 15 amino acids. Germline V gives CDR1 MNHEY, CDR2 SVGAGI.

V and J are TRBV28 and TRBJ2-3, with D perhaps matching TRBD2 (5 bases). CDR3 size: 14 residues. Germline lookup yields CDR1 MDHEN and CDR2 SYDVKM. V was cut by 6 bases and J by 4 bases, with 14 bases left in between. The CDR3 DNA sequence: TGTGCCAGCAGCCGCCTTCTAGCCCCAGATACGCAGTATTTT. Translated: CASSRLLAPDTQYF.

The V and J genes are TRBV18 and TRBJ2-7; 9 bases fit TRBD1. Germline V gives CDR1 KGHSH, CDR2 LQKENI. Unmatched junction bases numbered 6, after V lost 3 bases and J lost 6 bases. CDR3 length equals 14 residues. The CDR3 region is CASSPIPGQGEQYF. CDR3 DNA sequence: TGTGCCAGCTCACCGATTCCGGGACAGGGCGAGCAGTACTTC.

A few counts support this clone. The chain is built from TRBV4-1 and TRBJ2-1; no reliable D call. The V end was cut by 1 base, the J end by 10 bases, with 20 bases between. Looked up from germline, CDR1 is MGHRA and CDR2 is YSYEKL. CDR3 length equals 16 residues. The CDR3 loop is CASSQVDLVVFREQFF. The CDR3 DNA is TGCGCCAGCAGCCAAGTAGATCTAGTGGTCTTTCGGGAGCAGTTCTTC.

V gene TRBV28 combines with J gene TRBJ1-2, with unresolved D. V was pared by 10 bases and J by 2 bases, with 5 bases between. The CDR3 contains 10 residues. Germline loops: CDR1 MDHEN, CDR2 SYDVKM. CDR3 in amino acids: CATSNYGYTF. The CDR3 DNA is TGTGCCACCTCAAACTATGGCTACACCTTC.

The V and J genes are TRBV2 and TRBJ2-1, with 7 positions matching TRBD2. The CDR3 is 11 amino acids. The V gene end was trimmed by 4 bases and the J gene end by 10 bases; junction bases not matched to a gene: 1. In germline, CDR1 is SNHLY, CDR2 FYNNEI. The CDR3 is CASSGEGEQFF. CDR3 sequence (DNA): TGTGCCAGCAGTGGGGAGGGAGAGCAGTTCTTC.

The sample holds a few counts of this clone. V is TRBV28 and J is TRBJ1-5; D not resolved. V lost 9 bases to trimming and J lost 0 bases, with 12 bases between them. Germline V gene lookup returns CDR1 MDHEN and CDR2 SYDVKM. This CDR3 contains 14 residues. CDR3 residues: CASLEALSNQPQHF. Written as DNA, the CDR3 is TGTGCCAGTCTCGAAGCCCTTAGCAATCAGCCCCAGCATTTT.

V is TRBV15 and J is TRBJ1-4; possible D gene TRBD1, 5 bases. The CDR3 contains 13 residues. V dropped 1 base and J dropped 7 bases, with 7 bases sitting between them. Looked up from germline, CDR1 is LNHNV and CDR2 is YYDKDF (reference sequence). The DNA of the CDR3 is TGTGCCACCAGCAGAGTCGGGGGTGAAAAACTGTTTTTT. This translates into CATSRVGGEKLFF.

This clone came up once. CDR3 bases: TGTGCCAGCAGCCCTTTAGCGGGGTCAGCCTACGAGCAGTACTTC. Encoded protein: CASSPLAGSAYEQYF. This chain joins TRBV4-2 and TRBJ2-7; 8 bases match TRBD2. This CDR3 spans 15 amino acids. V lost 4 bases and J lost 2; bases outside the gene matches: 7. Germline-derived CDR1 and CDR2 are LGHNA and YNFKEQ.

This clone was detected once. The CDR3 reads CASSQDGQQVNSPLHF. DNA of the CDR3: TGTGCCAGCAGCCAAGACGGACAGCAAGTAAATTCACCCCTCCACTTT. The chain is built from TRBV11-2 and TRBJ1-6; D is possibly TRBD1 (6 bases). Trimming cost V 5 bases and J 7 bases, with 18 bases left between them. CDR3 size: 16 residues. From germline, CDR1 is SGHAT and CDR2 FQNNGV.

The J gene is TRBJ2-5, the V gene TRBV7-9; a possible D gene is TRBD2 (6 bases). With 1 base removed from V and 5 bases from J, the gap between germline ends came to 17 bases. The CDR3 loop spans 16 amino acids. The V gene's germline CDR1 is SEHNR and CDR2 FQNEAQ (reference sequence). CDR3 residues: CASSLVASALGETQYF. In DNA, the CDR3 is TGTGCCAGCAGCTTAGTGGCTAGCGCCCTGGGGGAGACCCAGTACTTC.

The sample holds one count of this clone. The chain carries TRBV25-1 and TRBJ1-2, with TRBD1 identical over 8 bases. The germline V gene encodes CDR1 MGHDK and CDR2 SYGVNS. CDR3 length: 16 residues. Unmatched junction bases numbered 11, after V lost 3 bases and J lost 5 bases. The CDR3 bases are TGTGCCAGCAGTGATTACTCAGGGGGCGGAGTATATGGCTACACCTTC. This sequence encodes CASSDYSGGGVYGYTF.

This chain uses TRBV2 with TRBJ2-5, with D uncertain. V lost 5 bases, J lost 2 bases, and 18 bases lay in between. From germline, CDR1 is SNHLY and CDR2 FYNNEI. The CDR3 has 16 residues. The CDR3 here is CASSKLPLGGQETQYF. The CDR3 DNA reads as TGTGCCAGCAGTAAATTACCGCTGGGCGGACAAGAGACCCAGTACTTC.

The chain has TRBV7-9 and TRBJ2-7, with 9 bases that match TRBD2. The CDR3 sequence is 15 residues long. The germline CDR1 and CDR2 sequences are SEHNR and FQNEAQ (reference sequence). V lost 3 bases and J lost 2; bases outside the gene matches: 5. CDR3 amino acids: CASSFSGSTTYEQYF. CDR3 bases: TGTGCCAGCAGCTTTAGCGGGAGTACAACCTACGAGCAGTACTTC.

The chain couples TRBV6-1 to TRBJ2-5; 11 bases agree with TRBD2. The CDR3 loop spans 16 amino acids. V shed 3 bases and J 2 bases; nucleotides not matched to a gene: 5. The germline V gene has CDR1 MNHNS and CDR2 SASEGT. DNA of the CDR3: TGTGCCAGCAGTGATCTAGCGGGAGGCCGACAAGAGACCCAGTACTTC. It specifies CASSDLAGGRQETQYF.

V usage is TRBV2 and J usage is TRBJ1-4; 7 positions match TRBD1. This CDR3 is 20 amino acids long. V was pared by 7 bases and J by 5 bases, with 25 bases of the junction left unmatched. Germline assignment: CDR1 SNHLY and CDR2 FYNNEI. In nucleotides, the CDR3 is TGTGCCAGCATATGGGAGACAGGGCACACGCTGCAGAGAGGAAATGAAAAACTGTTTTTT. Protein product: CASIWETGHTLQRGNEKLFF. Looking up the rest from reference TRBV2 and TRBJ1-4 gives the full variable domain: EPEVTQTPSHQVTQMGQEVILRCVPISNHLYFYWYRQILGQKVEFLVSFYNNEISEKSEIFDDQFSVERPDGSNFTLKIRSTKLEDSAMYFCASIWETGHTLQRGNEKLFFGSGTQLSVL.

This chain uses TRBV11-2 with TRBJ1-3; D might be TRBD1 (6 bases). Trimming stripped 0 bases from V and 2 bases from J, with 8 bases between. The CDR3 spans 15 residues. Germline V CDR1 and CDR2: SGHAT, FQNNGV. CDR3 residues: CASSLDQGPGNTIYF. In DNA, the CDR3 is TGTGCCAGCAGCTTAGATCAGGGGCCTGGAAACACCATATATTTT. The full variable domain, completed using reference TRBV11-2 and TRBJ1-3, is EAGVAQSPRYKIIEKRQSVAFWCNPISGHATLYWYQQILGQGPKLLIQFQNNGVVDDSQLPKDRFSAERLKGVDSTLKIQPAKLEDSAVYLCASSLDQGPGNTIYFGEGSWLTVV.

The sample holds one count of this clone. V gene TRBV29-1 combines with J gene TRBJ1-5; D remains ambiguous. Germline V gives CDR1 SQVTM, CDR2 ANQGSEA. The CDR3 has 12 residues. With 7 bases removed from V and 4 bases from J, the gap between germline ends came to 11 bases. The CDR3 loop reads CSARDNNQPQHF. DNA of the CDR3: TGCAGCGCCCGGGATAATAATCAGCCCCAGCATTTT.

V usage is TRBV6-6 and J usage is TRBJ2-2; D unclear. The CDR3 extends over 16 amino acids. Per the germline V gene, CDR1 is MNHNY and CDR2 is SVGAGI (reference sequence). V was clipped by 11 bases and J by 0 bases, with 19 bases between them. CDR3 in amino acids: CALKKGDTANTGELFF. In DNA, the CDR3 is TGTGCCTTAAAAAAGGGCGATACCGCGAACACCGGGGAGCTGTTTTTT.